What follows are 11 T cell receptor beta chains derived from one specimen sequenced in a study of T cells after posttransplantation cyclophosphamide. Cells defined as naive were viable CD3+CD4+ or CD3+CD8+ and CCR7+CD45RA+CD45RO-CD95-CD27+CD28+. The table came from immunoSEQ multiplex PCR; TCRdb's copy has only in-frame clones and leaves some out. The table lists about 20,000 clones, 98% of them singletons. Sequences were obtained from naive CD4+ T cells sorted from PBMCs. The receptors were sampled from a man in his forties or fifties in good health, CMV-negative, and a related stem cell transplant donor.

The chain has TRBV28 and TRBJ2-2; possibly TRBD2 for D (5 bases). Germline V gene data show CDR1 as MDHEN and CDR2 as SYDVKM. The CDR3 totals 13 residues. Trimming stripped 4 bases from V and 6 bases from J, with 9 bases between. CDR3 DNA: TGTGCCAGCAGTTCATATAGCGCCGGGGAGCTGTTTTTT. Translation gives CASSSYSAGELFF.

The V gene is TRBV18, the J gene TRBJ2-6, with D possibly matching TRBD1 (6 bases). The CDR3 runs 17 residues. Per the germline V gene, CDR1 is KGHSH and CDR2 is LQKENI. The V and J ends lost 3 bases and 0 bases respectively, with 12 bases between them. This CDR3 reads CASSPRDIVSGANVLTF. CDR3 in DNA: TGTGCCAGCTCACCCCGGGACATCGTCTCTGGGGCCAACGTCCTGACTTTC. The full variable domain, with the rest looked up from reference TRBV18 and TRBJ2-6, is NAGVMQNPRHLVRRRGQEARLRCSPMKGHSHVYWYRQLPEEGLKFMVYLQKENIIDESGMPKERFSAEFPKEGPSILRIQQVVRGDSAAYFCASSPRDIVSGANVLTFGAGSRLTVL.

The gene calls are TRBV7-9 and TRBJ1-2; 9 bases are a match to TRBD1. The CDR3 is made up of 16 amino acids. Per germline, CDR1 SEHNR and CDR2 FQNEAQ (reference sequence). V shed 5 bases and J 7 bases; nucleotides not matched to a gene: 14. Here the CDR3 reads CASSPGTGWDNSGYTF. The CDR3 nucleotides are TGTGCCAGCAGCCCCGGGACAGGGTGGGATAATTCTGGCTACACCTTC.

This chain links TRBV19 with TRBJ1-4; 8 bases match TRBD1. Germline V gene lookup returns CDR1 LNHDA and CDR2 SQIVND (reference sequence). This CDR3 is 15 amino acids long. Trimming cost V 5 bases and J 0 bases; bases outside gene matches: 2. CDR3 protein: CASSRQGPTNEKLFF. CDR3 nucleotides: TGTGCCAGTAGTCGACAGGGGCCAACTAATGAAAAACTGTTTTTT.

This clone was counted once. The CDR3 coding sequence is TGCGCCAGCAAGGCCCGGGAGCCCCAACGCCCCTCCGAGCAGTACTTC. It codes for CASKAREPQRPSEQYF. The chain recombines TRBV5-1 with TRBJ2-7; D is possibly TRBD2 (6 bases). Germline CDR1 SGHRS, CDR2 YFSETQ. This CDR3 spans 16 amino acids. V lost 6 bases to trimming and J lost 6 bases, with 25 bases between them. Full variable domain (remainder filled in from reference TRBV5-1 and TRBJ2-7): KAGVTQTPRYLIKTRGQQVTLSCSPISGHRSVSWYQQTPGQGLQFLFEYFSETQRNKGNFPGRFSGRQFSNSRSEMNVSTLELGDSALYLCASKAREPQRPSEQYFGPGTRLTVT.

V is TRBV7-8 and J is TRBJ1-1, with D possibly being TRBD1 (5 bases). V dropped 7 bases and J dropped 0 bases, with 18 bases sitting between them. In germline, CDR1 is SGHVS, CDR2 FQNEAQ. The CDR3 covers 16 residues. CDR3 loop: CASTWGGGPMNTEAFF. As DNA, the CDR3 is TGTGCCAGCACCTGGGGGGGAGGCCCGATGAACACTGAAGCTTTCTTT. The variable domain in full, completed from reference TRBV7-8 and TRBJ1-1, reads GAGVSQSPRYKVAKRGQDVALRCDPISGHVSLFWYQQALGQGPEFLTYFQNEAQLDKSGLPSDRFFAERPEGSVSTLKIQRTQQEDSAVYLCASTWGGGPMNTEAFFGQGTRLTVV.

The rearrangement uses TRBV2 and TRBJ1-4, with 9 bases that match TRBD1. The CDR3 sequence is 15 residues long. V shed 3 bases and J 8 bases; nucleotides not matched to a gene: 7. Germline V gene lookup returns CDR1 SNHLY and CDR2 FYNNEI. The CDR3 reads CASSEVQGAGEKLFF. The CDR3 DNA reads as TGTGCCAGCAGTGAGGTACAGGGGGCAGGGGAAAAACTGTTTTTT.

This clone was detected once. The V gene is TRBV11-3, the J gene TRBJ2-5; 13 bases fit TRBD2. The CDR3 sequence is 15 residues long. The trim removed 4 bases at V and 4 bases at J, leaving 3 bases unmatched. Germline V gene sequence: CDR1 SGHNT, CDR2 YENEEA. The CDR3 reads CASSSGLAGLETQYF. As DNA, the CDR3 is TGTGCCAGCAGCTCGGGACTAGCGGGACTAGAGACCCAGTACTTC. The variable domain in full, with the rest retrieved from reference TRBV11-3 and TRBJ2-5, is EAGVVQSPRYKIIEKKQPVAFWCNPISGHNTLYWYLQNLGQGPELLIRYENEEAVDDSQLPKDRFSAERLKGVDSTLKIQPAELGDSAVYLCASSSGLAGLETQYFGPGTRLLVL.

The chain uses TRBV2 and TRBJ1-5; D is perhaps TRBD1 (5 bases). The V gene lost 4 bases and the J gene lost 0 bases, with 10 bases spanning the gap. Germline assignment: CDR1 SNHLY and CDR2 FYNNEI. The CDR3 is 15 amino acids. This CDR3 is CASSASGVSNQPQHF. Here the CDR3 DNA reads TGTGCCAGCAGTGCCTCGGGGGTTAGCAATCAGCCCCAGCATTTT.

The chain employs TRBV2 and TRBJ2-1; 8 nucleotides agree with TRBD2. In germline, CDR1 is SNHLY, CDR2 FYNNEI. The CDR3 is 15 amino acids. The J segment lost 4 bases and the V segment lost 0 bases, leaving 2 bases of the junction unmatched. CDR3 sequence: CASSEASGGYNEQFF. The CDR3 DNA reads TGTGCCAGCAGTGAAGCAAGCGGGGGTTACAATGAGCAGTTCTTC. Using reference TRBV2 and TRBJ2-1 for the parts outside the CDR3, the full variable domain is EPEVTQTPSHQVTQMGQEVILRCVPISNHLYFYWYRQILGQKVEFLVSFYNNEISEKSEIFDDQFSVERPDGSNFTLKIRSTKLEDSAMYFCASSEASGGYNEQFFGPGTRLTVL.

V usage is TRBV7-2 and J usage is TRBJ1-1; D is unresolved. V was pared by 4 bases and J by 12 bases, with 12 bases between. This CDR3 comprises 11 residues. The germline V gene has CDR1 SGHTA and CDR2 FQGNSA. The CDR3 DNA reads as TGTGCCAGCAGCTCCAGACAATCACCTTTCTTT. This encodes CASSSRQSPFF.